The clone carrying this TCR beta chain was picked up one time. What it binds is not known. At the DNA level, this CDR3 is encoded by other sequences in the same sample as well. This specimen comes from a study of shared clonotypes between healthy human individuals. Memory CD4+ cells were the fraction left after CD45RA+ naive selection. Broader study findings: Only blood was sampled, and tissue TCR repertoires likely differ from blood ones.

Genomic DNA (from each subset) was split evenly across several immunoSEQ plates. Replicate PCRs for sorted subsets used 200 to 250 ng DNA; this equaled around 29,000 T cell genomes. The data were produced by immunoSEQ multiplex PCR, yet TCRdb's version contains in-frame clones alone and is incomplete. This sample has 2.5 million or so clones, with roughly nine tenths found just once. The sequencing input was naive CD4+ T cells sorted from blood. The subset denotes: CD45RA+ positively selected. The receptor was derived from a man in his late teens or twenties in good health.

The CDR3 protein is CASSLGNTDTQYF. CDR3 nucleotides: TGTGCCAGCAGCTTGGGTAACACAGATACGCAGTATTTT. The chain is built from TRBV11-2 and TRBJ2-3; D is undetermined. The CDR3 is 13 residues long. The V and J ends lost 3 bases and 2 bases respectively, with 6 bases between them. Germline CDR1 is SGHAT and CDR2 is FQNNGV.